This TCR beta chain is from a study of early stage breast cancer tumors. The wider study: ER+/PR+/HER2- status applied to about 70% of the 16 invasive breast tumors.

Study results and limitations: Tumors had roughly 2.5-fold higher T cell density than normal breast. Chain pairing and CD4, CD8 or FOXP3 expression were not captured.

This clone showed up just a few times. What it binds is not known. The data were produced by immunoSEQ multiplex PCR, yet TCRdb's version contains in-frame clones alone and is incomplete. This table has about 51,000 clones, 78% appearing once. The V gene's germline CDR1 is SGHRS and CDR2 YFSETQ. The V and J ends lost 0 bases and 1 base respectively, with 8 bases between them. CDR3 size: 14 residues. The chain couples TRBV5-1 to TRBJ2-7, with D perhaps TRBD1 (6 bases). The receptor was isolated from a person aged 40-50 years with breast cancer. Sample: blood. The CDR3 reads CASSLDRESYEQYF. The CDR3 bases are TGCGCCAGCAGCTTGGACAGGGAATCCTACGAGCAGTACTTC. Full variable domain (missing parts from reference TRBV5-1 and TRBJ2-7): KAGVTQTPRYLIKTRGQQVTLSCSPISGHRSVSWYQQTPGQGLQFLFEYFSETQRNKGNFPGRFSGRQFSNSRSEMNVSTLELGDSALYLCASSLDRESYEQYFGPGTRLTVT.